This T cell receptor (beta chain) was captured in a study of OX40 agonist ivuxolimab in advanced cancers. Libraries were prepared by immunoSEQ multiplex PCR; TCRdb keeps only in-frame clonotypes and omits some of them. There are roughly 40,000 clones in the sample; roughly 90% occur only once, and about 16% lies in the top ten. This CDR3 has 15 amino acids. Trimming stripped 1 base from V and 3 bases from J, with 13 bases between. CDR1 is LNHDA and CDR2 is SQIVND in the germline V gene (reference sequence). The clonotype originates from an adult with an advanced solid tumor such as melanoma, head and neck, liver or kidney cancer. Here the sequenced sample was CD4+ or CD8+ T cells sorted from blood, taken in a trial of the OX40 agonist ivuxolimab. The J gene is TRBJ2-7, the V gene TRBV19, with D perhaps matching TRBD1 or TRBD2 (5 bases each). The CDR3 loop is CASSIVGVGVYEQYF. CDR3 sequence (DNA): TGTGCCAGTAGTATAGTGGGGGTTGGCGTCTACGAGCAGTACTTC.